This TCR beta chain was retrieved from a study of cytomegalovirus exposure and HLA in healthy donors. V gave up 3 bases and J gave up 3 bases, with 12 bases separating them. The CDR3 has 14 amino acids. CDR1 and CDR2 from the germline V gene are SEHNR and FQNEAQ (reference sequence). The PCR contained 60 Vbeta and 13 Jbeta primers. Authors' methods: In a later analysis, roughly 10 million of some 80 million unique beta chains occurred in at least two donors. The method was immunoSEQ multiplex PCR; TCRdb's version includes in-frame clones alone and lacks a portion of them. V, J and clone size are those of that table, while D and trimming were read from the DNA. This sample carries approximately 120,000 clones, about a sixth of them seen once, and the ten largest clones take approximately 2.9%. This clone turned up a few times. The antigen is not known. The study's findings and limits: Clonal expansion was found to be greater in HLA-associated TCR beta chains than in equally common others in a later analysis.

The chain has TRBV7-9 and TRBJ2-7, with a weak D call TRBD2 (6 bases). Sequencing was carried out using PBMCs. The receptor comes from a female donor in good health and CMV-seropositive. CDR3 bases: TGTGCCAGCAGCTTGCGGGGTAGTATCTACGAGCAGTACTTC. Residues: CASSLRGSIYEQYF.